This entry lists 32 T cell receptor beta chains sequenced from one sample in a study of blood T cell repertoires in COVID-19. Clones were read by immunoSEQ multiplex PCR, and TCRdb kept only the in-frame ones, dropping some. Here the sample spans around 310,000 clones, roughly 90% being singletons. The specimen was PBMCs or T cells enriched from blood (not recorded which). These receptors were taken from a woman under 40 who had recovered from COVID-19.

This rearrangement joins TRBV5-6 to TRBJ1-2, with TRBD1 identical over 10 bases. Germline V lookup: CDR1 SGHDT, CDR2 YYEEEE. Trimming at V came to 4 bases and at J to 4 bases, leaving 10 bases not matched to a gene. The CDR3 spans 16 residues. The CDR3 loop reads CASSLDRGLGGYGYTF. DNA of the CDR3: TGTGCCAGCAGCCTGGACAGGGGGTTGGGTGGCTATGGCTACACCTTC.

The V call is TRBV27, the J call TRBJ2-1; TRBD2 is a possible D gene (6 bases). Between the trimmed V and J ends, which lost 3 bases and 2 bases, there was a span of 17 bases. Germline V gives CDR1 MNHEY, CDR2 SMNVEV (reference sequence). CDR3 length: 17 residues. The CDR3 spells CASSLDGIWTTYNEQFF. CDR3 bases: TGTGCCAGCAGTTTGGACGGTATATGGACTACCTACAATGAGCAGTTCTTC.

The chain combines TRBV9 with TRBJ1-4; D is possibly TRBD1 (5 bases). The V gene lost 3 bases and the J gene lost 10 bases, with 16 bases spanning the gap. The CDR3 covers 14 residues. Germline V gene sequence: CDR1 SGDLS, CDR2 YYNGEE. The CDR3 coding sequence is TGTGCCAGCAGCGGACGGAGGGGTAGTGTAAAACTGTTTTTT. It is translated as CASSGRRGSVKLFF.

CDR3 residues: CASSLDRAQPQHF. CDR3 bases: TGTGCCAGCAGCTTAGACAGGGCTCAGCCCCAGCATTTT. The chain is built from TRBV11-2 and TRBJ1-5, with D perhaps matching TRBD1 (5 bases). Trimming stripped 0 bases from V and 6 bases from J, with 6 bases between. Germline loops: CDR1 SGHAT, CDR2 FQNNGV. CDR3 length: 13 residues.

The gene calls are TRBV27 and TRBJ1-1; 7 bases agree with TRBD1. V was clipped by 6 bases and J by 1 base; unmatched bases: 8. The CDR3 loop spans 15 amino acids. Looked up from germline, CDR1 is MNHEY and CDR2 is SMNVEV (reference sequence). The chain's CDR3 is CASSPRAGGNTEAFF. The CDR3 region has the DNA TGTGCCAGCAGCCCTCGGGCAGGGGGGAACACTGAAGCTTTCTTT.

V gene TRBV10-3 combines with J gene TRBJ2-2; 7 bases agree with TRBD1. Germline CDR1 ENHRY, CDR2 SYGVKD. After removal of 4 bases from V and 7 bases from J, the junction contained 12 bases not matched to a gene. The CDR3 extends over 16 amino acids. CDR3 in DNA: TGTGCCATCAGTGGATGGGACAGAGGGGTTGGCGGGGAGCTGTTTTTT. The encoded protein is CAISGWDRGVGGELFF.

The rearrangement uses TRBV7-3 and TRBJ2-5; 8 positions agree with TRBD2. Trimming removed 3 bases from V and 5 bases from J; junction bases left unmatched: 11. This CDR3 region has 16 residues. Germline assignment: CDR1 SGHTA and CDR2 FQGTGA. This CDR3 is CASSLTGTRGRETQYF. The CDR3 DNA sequence: TGTGCCAGCAGCTTGACCGGGACTAGGGGTCGGGAGACCCAGTACTTC.

The chain combines TRBV5-1 with TRBJ1-1; 8 bases match TRBD1. The CDR3 sequence is 14 residues long. From germline, CDR1 is SGHRS and CDR2 YFSETQ. J gave up 6 bases and V 3 bases, and 7 bases lay outside the gene matches. CDR3 DNA: TGCGCCAGCAGCTCTTTAACAGGGGGGCCTGAAGCTTTCTTT. Translating it yields CASSSLTGGPEAFF. Combining the CDR3 with reference TRBV5-1 and TRBJ1-1 gives the whole variable domain KAGVTQTPRYLIKTRGQQVTLSCSPISGHRSVSWYQQTPGQGLQFLFEYFSETQRNKGNFPGRFSGRQFSNSRSEMNVSTLELGDSALYLCASSSLTGGPEAFFGQGTRLTVV.

This chain joins TRBV7-2 and TRBJ2-7, with 11 bases matching TRBD2. Trimming took 0 bases from V and 3 from J; bases not matched to a gene: 4. This CDR3 contains 16 residues. Germline-derived CDR1 and CDR2 are SGHTA and FQGNSA. The CDR3 sequence is CASSLAGTSGYYEQYF. CDR3 nucleotide sequence: TGTGCCAGCAGCTTAGCGGGGACTAGCGGATACTACGAGCAGTACTTC.

The rearrangement links TRBV5-1 to TRBJ1-5; maybe TRBD1 (5 bases). Trimming left V 0 bases short and J 6 bases short, with 10 bases between. The CDR3 totals 14 residues. The V gene's germline CDR1 is SGHRS and CDR2 YFSETQ. For the CDR3, the DNA is TGCGCCAGCAGCTTGGTCAGGGATACTCAGCCCCAGCATTTT. Amino acids: CASSLVRDTQPQHF.

V gene TRBV27 combines with J gene TRBJ2-1, with 9 bases lining up with TRBD1. The CDR3 runs to 14 residues. V was pared by 2 bases and J by 9 bases, with 5 bases of the junction left unmatched. Germline CDR1 MNHEY, CDR2 SMNVEV (reference sequence). CDR3 bases: TGTGCCAGCAGTTTAATAGGGACAGGGTTTGAGCAGTTCTTC. This gives the protein CASSLIGTGFEQFF.

This rearrangement joins TRBV6-5 to TRBJ2-1; D uncertain. The V end was cut by 2 bases, the J end by 3 bases, with 8 bases between. The germline V gene has CDR1 MNHEY and CDR2 SVGAGI. CDR3 size: 14 residues. For the CDR3, the DNA is TGTGCCAGCAGTTACGAACAGAACTACAATGAGCAGTTCTTC. Encoded protein: CASSYEQNYNEQFF.

V gene TRBV5-1 combines with J gene TRBJ2-7; 10 bases are a match to TRBD1. The V gene's germline CDR1 is SGHRS and CDR2 YFSETQ. The CDR3 length is 14 residues. V was clipped by 2 bases and J by 4 bases; unmatched bases: 3. CDR3 region: CASSLRTGGYEQYF. CDR3 DNA: TGCGCCAGCAGCTTACGGACAGGGGGGTACGAGCAGTACTTC.

J is TRBJ2-7 and V is TRBV19; a weak D match, TRBD1 (6 bases). This CDR3 has 16 amino acids. Trimming took 4 bases from V and 3 from J, leaving 19 bases between them. The V gene's germline CDR1 is LNHDA and CDR2 SQIVND (reference sequence). The CDR3 DNA reads TGTGCCAGTAGTACCAAAACAGGGTCCCGTATCTACGAGCAGTACTTC. Translated: CASSTKTGSRIYEQYF. Looking up the rest from reference TRBV19 and TRBJ2-7 gives the full variable domain: DGGITQSPKYLFRKEGQNVTLSCEQNLNHDAMYWYRQDPGQGLRLIYYSQIVNDFQKGDIAEGYSVSREKKESFPLTVTSAQKNPTAFYLCASSTKTGSRIYEQYFGPGTRLTVT.

The V call is TRBV19, the J call TRBJ2-2, with 9 nucleotides matching TRBD2. CDR1 and CDR2 from the germline V gene are LNHDA and SQIVND (reference sequence). This CDR3 comprises 16 residues. V was clipped by 1 base and J by 4 bases; unmatched bases: 4. CDR3 residues: CASSIGAGGSTGELFF. CDR3 coding DNA: TGTGCCAGTAGTATAGGCGCGGGAGGGAGCACCGGGGAGCTGTTTTTT.

This chain uses TRBV7-9 with TRBJ2-1, with 14 bases fitting TRBD2. Germline trimming cut 5 bases from V and 6 bases from J; bases unmatched to any gene: 6. The CDR3 totals 16 residues. Germline V CDR1 and CDR2: SEHNR, FQNEAQ (reference sequence). CDR3 bases: TGTGCCAGCAGCCCCCCCGGGACTAGCGGGGGCAATGAGCAGTTCTTC. Translated: CASSPPGTSGGNEQFF.

V and J are TRBV5-1 and TRBJ1-2; D remains ambiguous. Trimming took 4 bases from V and 4 from J, leaving 20 bases between them. The CDR3 is made up of 16 amino acids. CDR1 is SGHRS, CDR2 YFSETQ, per germline. The CDR3, as DNA: TGCGCCAGCAGCACCCCTCGGGAGAGGGAACCCTATGGCTACACCTTC. Translation gives CASSTPREREPYGYTF.

Concerning this clone itself: In the same sample, other DNA sequences code for this CDR3. The J gene is TRBJ1-2, the V gene TRBV7-6; 9 positions match TRBD1. Germline V CDR1 and CDR2: SGHVS, FNYEAQ. The CDR3 consists of 13 residues. The ends lost 5 bases at V and 4 bases at J; junction bases unmatched: 2. The DNA for the CDR3 is TGTGCCAGCAGCCCGGGACAGGGCTATGGCTACACCTTC. It codes for CASSPGQGYGYTF.

This chain connects TRBV9 to TRBJ1-3; tentatively, D is TRBD1 (6 bases). The CDR3 length is 15 residues. The germline V gene has CDR1 SGDLS and CDR2 YYNGEE. The germline V and J ends were trimmed by 0 bases and 4 bases, with 11 bases remaining between them. DNA of the CDR3: TGTGCCAGCAGCGTAGGGGGACAAGGGGGAAACACCATATATTTT. Translated: CASSVGGQGGNTIYF.

The genes are TRBV11-2 and TRBJ1-3; possibly TRBD1 for D (5 bases). Germline assignment: CDR1 SGHAT and CDR2 FQNNGV. V shed 5 bases and J shed 4 bases, with 18 bases lying between them. The CDR3 consists of 16 residues. The CDR3 nucleotides read TGTGCCAGCAGCCCAATAGGGGCACCTGGAGGAAACACCATATATTTT. It encodes CASSPIGAPGGNTIYF.

V gene TRBV7-2 combines with J gene TRBJ2-7, with 10 bases identical to TRBD2. This CDR3 contains 14 residues. Germline V lookup: CDR1 SGHTA, CDR2 FQGNSA. Trimming cost V 5 bases and J 3 bases; bases outside gene matches: 4. The CDR3: CASSLASGSYEQYF. The CDR3 nucleotides are TGTGCCAGCAGCCTCGCTAGCGGGAGCTACGAGCAGTACTTC.

V is TRBV3-1 (or the pseudogene TRBV3-2) and J is TRBJ1-5; D call uncertain. This CDR3 has 15 residues. V was clipped by 4 bases and J by 7 bases, with 17 bases between them. Germline V gene lookup returns CDR1 LGHDT and CDR2 YNNKEL (reference sequence). CDR3 residues: CASSLKTRHGQPQHF. CDR3 DNA: TGTGCCAGCAGCCTCAAGACCCGTCACGGGCAGCCCCAGCATTTT.

The chain has TRBV4-1 and TRBJ2-1, with 13 bases aligning to TRBD2. The junction had 19 bases not matched to a gene; V was cut back by 6 bases and J by 5 bases. The CDR3 sequence is 20 residues long. Germline CDR1 is MGHRA and CDR2 is YSYEKL. The CDR3 loop reads CASRPITVTSGRGGNNEQFF. The CDR3 coding sequence is TGCGCCAGCAGACCTATCACCGTCACTAGCGGGAGGGGCGGAAACAATGAGCAGTTCTTC.

The count of this clone is one. The chain combines TRBV5-1 with TRBJ1-2; D is unresolved. V was pared by 1 base and J by 0 bases, with 10 bases between. This CDR3 is built from 15 residues. The germline V gene has CDR1 SGHRS and CDR2 YFSETQ. CDR3 in DNA: TGCGCCAGCAGCTTGTACCAGAACGCTAACTATGGCTACACCTTC. Amino acid sequence: CASSLYQNANYGYTF.

The genes are TRBV19 and TRBJ2-2; maybe TRBD2 (6 bases). With 8 bases removed from V and 5 bases from J, the gap between germline ends came to 15 bases. This CDR3 is 14 amino acids long. CDR1 is LNHDA and CDR2 is SQIVND in the germline V gene (reference sequence). The CDR3 DNA sequence: TGTGCCAGTGAACCGGGAGATTCGACCGGGGAGCTGTTTTTT. The encoded protein is CASEPGDSTGELFF.

V gene TRBV5-4 combines with J gene TRBJ2-3, with 14 bases matching TRBD2. Trimming removed 5 bases from V and 1 base from J; junction bases left unmatched: 3. The CDR3 length is 16 residues. The germline V gene encodes CDR1 SGHNT and CDR2 YYREEE (reference sequence). As DNA, the CDR3 is TGTGCCAGCAGTGCGGGACTAGCGGGAGGCACAGATACGCAGTATTTT. It translates to CASSAGLAGGTDTQYF.

This chain connects TRBV9 to TRBJ1-6; tentatively, D is TRBD1 (6 bases). The germline V gene has CDR1 SGDLS and CDR2 YYNGEE. The CDR3 runs to 17 residues. Trimming removed 4 bases at V and 0 bases at J, with 14 bases between. CDR3 sequence reads: CASSPRTVFSYNSPLHF. In nucleotides, the CDR3 is TGTGCCAGCAGCCCAAGGACAGTATTCTCCTATAATTCACCCCTCCACTTT. Combining the CDR3 with reference TRBV9 and TRBJ1-6 gives the whole variable domain DSGVTQTPKHLITATGQRVTLRCSPRSGDLSVYWYQQSLDQGLQFLIQYYNGEERAKGNILERFSAQQFPDLHSELNLSSLELGDSALYFCASSPRTVFSYNSPLHFGNGTRLTVT.

This chain links TRBV5-1 with TRBJ2-1, with D tentatively TRBD1 (5 bases). CDR3 length: 16 residues. The germline CDR1 and CDR2 sequences are SGHRS and YFSETQ. The ends were cut back, 2 bases at V and 5 bases at J, with 17 bases in the middle. In nucleotides, the CDR3 is TGCGCCAGCAGCTTTGAAGCAGGGATTCGCGACAATGAGCAGTTCTTC. It is translated as CASSFEAGIRDNEQFF.

The chain carries TRBV4-2 and TRBJ2-1; D call uncertain. V shed 7 bases and J shed 3 bases, with 13 bases lying between them. This CDR3 comprises 14 residues. Germline V CDR1 and CDR2: LGHNA, YNFKEQ. In nucleotides, the CDR3 is TGTGCCAGCACCGCTAGTATCGTCTACAATGAGCAGTTCTTC. Protein: CASTASIVYNEQFF.

The V call is TRBV7-9, the J call TRBJ2-1; no reliable D call. CDR3 length: 12 amino acids. Germline V gives CDR1 SEHNR, CDR2 FQNEAQ (reference sequence). Deletions cut 3 bases from V and 8 bases from J, with 8 bases between. In DNA, the CDR3 is TGTGCCAGCAGCTTCTATTCCGATGAGCAGTTCTTC. Translation: CASSFYSDEQFF.

The CDR3 here is CASSEEGAAGYGYTF. The CDR3 bases are TGTGCCAGCAGTGAAGAGGGGGCCGCTGGCTATGGCTACACCTTC. The rearrangement joins TRBV2 to TRBJ1-2; 7 nucleotides align to TRBD1. After removal of 1 base from V and 4 bases from J, the junction contained 6 bases not matched to a gene. The CDR3 consists of 15 residues. Germline values: CDR1 SNHLY, CDR2 FYNNEI.

The chain couples TRBV19 to TRBJ2-1; 9 nucleotides match TRBD1. Looked up from germline, CDR1 is LNHDA and CDR2 is SQIVND (reference sequence). After removal of 6 bases from V and 4 bases from J, the junction contained 7 bases not matched to a gene. The CDR3 is 15 residues long. CDR3 residues: CASRVQGASYNEQFF. The CDR3 DNA reads TGTGCCAGTAGGGTACAGGGGGCATCGTACAATGAGCAGTTCTTC.